These T cell receptor beta chains were read from a single sample in a study of Ad26.COV2.S vaccination and SARS-CoV-2 variants. Clones were sequenced by immunoSEQ multiplex PCR, and TCRdb holds only the in-frame ones, with some missing. The sample carries some 390,000 clones, about 88% recorded once. Sequencing used peripheral blood, obtained in a trial of Ad26.COV2.S vaccine versus placebo. Receptors were obtained from a person aged 18-65 years who received the Ad26.COV2.S COVID-19 vaccine or a placebo. Both conserved end residues are part of each CDR3. Fields, in order: J gene, clone size, D gene, V gene, CDR3 DNA, CDR3 protein. A D gene is named only where the DNA matches it firmly. Rows give clone size only sometimes, using once, few, many, or a class for an expanded clone.

TRBJ1-6	NA	NA	TRBV27	TGTGCCAGCAGTTTAAGGGGGTATAATTCACCCCTCCACTTT	CASSLRGYNSPLHF
TRBJ1-4	once	NA	TRBV7-2	TGTGCCAGCAGCTTAGTTGGGGGGAGCGGGGAAAAACTGTTTTTT	CASSLVGGSGEKLFF
TRBJ2-3	once	TRBD2	TRBV7-2	TGTGCCAGCAGCCCGGGGCATAGCGGGGGAACCACAGATACGCAGTATTTT	CASSPGHSGGTTDTQYF
TRBJ2-1	NA	TRBD2	TRBV5-4	TGTGCCAGCAGCTTCGGCGGGGGGTCCTACAATGAGCAGTTCTTC	CASSFGGGSYNEQFF
TRBJ2-7	NA	NA	TRBV11-2	TGTGCCAGCAGCTTAGAATTAGGATCCTACGAGCAGTACTTC	CASSLELGSYEQYF
TRBJ1-1	NA	NA	TRBV14	TGTGCCAGCAGCCAAGATCTAGGGGAGAACACTGAAGCTTTCTTT	CASSQDLGENTEAFF
TRBJ2-7	NA	TRBD2	TRBV6-2/TRBV6-3	TGTGCCAGCAGTTACCCGGGAGGGGGGAACTACGAGCAGTACTTC	CASSYPGGGNYEQYF
TRBJ2-7	NA	NA	TRBV3-1/TRBV3-2	TGTGCCAGCAGCCAAGAATACAGATCCTACGAGCAGTACTTC	CASSQEYRSYEQYF
TRBJ2-1	NA	TRBD2	TRBV4-1	TGCGCCAGCAGCCAACCGGGACTACAAATCTACAATGAGCAGTTCTTC	CASSQPGLQIYNEQFF
TRBJ1-6	few	NA	TRBV11-2	TGTGCCAGCAGCTTTAACCCCTATTCACCCCTCCACTTT	CASSFNPYSPLHF
TRBJ2-7	NA	NA	TRBV6-5	TGTGCCAGCACCACGGGGGCAGGAGCCTACGAGCAGTACTTC	CASTTGAGAYEQYF
TRBJ1-2	NA	NA	TRBV7-2	TGTGCCAGCAGCCTTAATAGGGACGACTATGGCTACACCTTC	CASSLNRDDYGYTF
TRBJ1-1	NA	NA	TRBV18	TGTGCCAGCTCACCATGGGAGGGAAAGAACACTGAAGCTTTCTTT	CASSPWEGKNTEAFF
TRBJ2-2	NA	NA	TRBV6-2/TRBV6-3	TGTGCCAGCAGTGAGGGACTGGGAAACACCGGGGAGCTGTTTTTT	CASSEGLGNTGELFF
TRBJ2-2	once	NA	TRBV11-3	TGTGCCAGCAGCCCGGGGACGGAGAACACCGGGGAGCTGTTTTTT	CASSPGTENTGELFF
TRBJ2-1	NA	TRBD2	TRBV7-9	TGTGCCAGCAGGGCTCCCGGCGGGGCGGGGGGGATCTACAATGAGCAGTTCTTC	CASRAPGGAGGIYNEQFF
TRBJ2-3	NA	TRBD2	TRBV19	TGTGCCAGTAGCAGAGCGGGGGCAGATACGCAGTATTTT	CASSRAGADTQYF
TRBJ1-3	NA	NA	TRBV4-2	TGTGCCAGCAGCCAAGACCCACAGGCGTTCTCTGGAAACACCATATATTTT	CASSQDPQAFSGNTIYF
TRBJ1-4	NA	TRBD1	TRBV9	TGTGCCAGCAGCACCCGGACAGGGGTTCGAGAAAAACTGTTTTTT	CASSTRTGVREKLFF
TRBJ1-3	NA	NA	TRBV5-3	TGTGCCAGAAGCCGAAAGACAGTCTCTGGAAACACCATATATTTT	CARSRKTVSGNTIYF
TRBJ1-2	NA	TRBD1	TRBV27	TGTGCCAGCAGTTTCAACAGGGGCAACTATGGCTACACCTTC	CASSFNRGNYGYTF
TRBJ2-3	NA	TRBD2	TRBV6-4	TGTGCCAGCAGTCGGAGCGGGGGAAGCACAGATACGCAGTATTTT	CASSRSGGSTDTQYF
TRBJ2-2	NA	NA	TRBV19	TGTGCCAGTAGTCCTCGGACAGAAGCGGGGGAGCTGTTTTTT	CASSPRTEAGELFF
TRBJ2-7	NA	NA	TRBV5-8	TGTGCCAGCAGCTTACTAAACAGGGTCTACGAGCAGTACTTC	CASSLLNRVYEQYF
TRBJ1-2	NA	NA	TRBV6-2/TRBV6-3	TGTGCCAGCAGTTTCCTCTCAGGGGAGGGCTATGGCTACACCTTC	CASSFLSGEGYGYTF
TRBJ2-7	NA	NA	TRBV3-1/TRBV3-2	TGTGCCAGCAGCCAAGATCTGGACTACTACGAGCAGTACTTC	CASSQDLDYYEQYF
TRBJ2-7	NA	NA	TRBV7-9	TGTGCCAGCAGTCATCCACAGGGAGACGAGCAGTACTTC	CASSHPQGDEQYF
TRBJ2-7	NA	NA	TRBV6-5	TGTGCCAGCAGTCAGGCGACTTACGAGCAGTACTTC	CASSQATYEQYF
TRBJ1-2	NA	NA	TRBV30	TGTGCCTGGGATGGACAGAATTTAAACTATGGCTACACCTTC	CAWDGQNLNYGYTF